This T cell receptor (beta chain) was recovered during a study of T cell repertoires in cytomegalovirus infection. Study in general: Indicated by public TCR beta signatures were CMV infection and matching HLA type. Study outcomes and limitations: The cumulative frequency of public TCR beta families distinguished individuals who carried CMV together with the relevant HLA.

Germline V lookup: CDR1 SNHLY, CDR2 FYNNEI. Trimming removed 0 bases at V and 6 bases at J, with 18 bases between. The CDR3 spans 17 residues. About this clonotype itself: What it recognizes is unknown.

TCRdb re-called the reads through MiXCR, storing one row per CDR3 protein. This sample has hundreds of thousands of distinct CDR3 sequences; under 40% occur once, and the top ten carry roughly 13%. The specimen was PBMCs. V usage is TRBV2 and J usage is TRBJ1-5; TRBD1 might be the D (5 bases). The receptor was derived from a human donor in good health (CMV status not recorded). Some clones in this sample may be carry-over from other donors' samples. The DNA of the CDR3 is TGTGCCAGCAGTGAAGCGTTGATGACCATCCAGGGTCAGCCCCAGCATTTT. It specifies CASSEALMTIQGQPQHF.